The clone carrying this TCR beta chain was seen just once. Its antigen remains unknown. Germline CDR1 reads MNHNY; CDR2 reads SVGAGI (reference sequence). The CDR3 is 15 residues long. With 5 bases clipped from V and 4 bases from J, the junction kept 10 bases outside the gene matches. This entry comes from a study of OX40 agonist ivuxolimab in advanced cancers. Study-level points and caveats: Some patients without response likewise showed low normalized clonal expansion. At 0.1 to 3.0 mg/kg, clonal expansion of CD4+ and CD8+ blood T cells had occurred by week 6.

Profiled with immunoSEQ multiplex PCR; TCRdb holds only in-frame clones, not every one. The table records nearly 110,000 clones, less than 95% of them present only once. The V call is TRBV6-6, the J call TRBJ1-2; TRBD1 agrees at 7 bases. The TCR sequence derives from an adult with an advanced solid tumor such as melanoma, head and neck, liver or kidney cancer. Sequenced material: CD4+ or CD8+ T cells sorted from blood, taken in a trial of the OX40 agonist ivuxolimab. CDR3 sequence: CASSILRQGGYGYTF. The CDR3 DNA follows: TGTGCCAGCAGTATCCTCCGACAGGGAGGCTATGGCTACACCTTC.